This TCR beta chain was recorded in a study of CD8 T cells in ankylosing spondylitis. The study's findings and limits: One TCR beta motif, made up of eight highly homologous variants, appeared characteristic of ankylosing spondylitis blood.

Note on this clonotype: What it binds is not known.

The CDR3 is 14 residues long. In germline, CDR1 is SQVTM, CDR2 ANQGSEA. V was clipped by 6 bases and J by 1 base; unmatched bases: 6. TCRdb itself ran the 5' RACE reads through MiXCR, one entry per CDR3 protein. The table has roughly 350,000 distinct CDR3 sequences, around 8% seen once. This TCR derives from a male donor with ankylosing spondylitis. Sequenced material: blood, either unsorted or a sorted T cell fraction (not recorded which). The rearrangement joins TRBV29-1 to TRBJ2-1; 7 bases line up with TRBD1. CDR3 in amino acids: CSVDRELSYNEQFF. The CDR3 bases are TGCAGCGTAGACAGGGAATTGTCCTACAATGAGCAGTTCTTC.